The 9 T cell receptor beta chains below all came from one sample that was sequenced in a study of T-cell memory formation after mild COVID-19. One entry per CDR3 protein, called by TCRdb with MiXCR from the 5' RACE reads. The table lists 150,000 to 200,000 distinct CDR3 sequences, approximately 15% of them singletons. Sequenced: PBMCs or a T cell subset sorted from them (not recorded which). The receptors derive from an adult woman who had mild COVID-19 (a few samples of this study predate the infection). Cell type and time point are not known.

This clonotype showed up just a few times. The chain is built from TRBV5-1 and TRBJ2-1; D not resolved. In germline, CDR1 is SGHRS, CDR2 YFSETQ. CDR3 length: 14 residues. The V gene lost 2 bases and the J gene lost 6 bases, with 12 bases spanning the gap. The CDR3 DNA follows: TGCGCCAGCAGCTTAACGGGTTCGGGCAATGAGCAGTTCTTC. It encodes CASSLTGSGNEQFF.

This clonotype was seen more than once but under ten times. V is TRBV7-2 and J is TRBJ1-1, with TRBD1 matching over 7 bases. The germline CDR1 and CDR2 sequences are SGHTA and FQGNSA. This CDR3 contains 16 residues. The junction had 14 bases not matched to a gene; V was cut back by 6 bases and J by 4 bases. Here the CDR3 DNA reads TGTGCCAGCAGACCTAGTAGACAGGGCCGGGGCACTGAAGCTTTCTTT. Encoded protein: CASRPSRQGRGTEAFF.

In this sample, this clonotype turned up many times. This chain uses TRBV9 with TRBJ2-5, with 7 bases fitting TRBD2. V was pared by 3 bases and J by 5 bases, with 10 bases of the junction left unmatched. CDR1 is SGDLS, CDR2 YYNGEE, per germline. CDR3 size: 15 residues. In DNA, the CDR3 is TGTGCCAGCAGCGGAGGGACTATCCCGGGGGAGACCCAGTACTTC. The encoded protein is CASSGGTIPGETQYF.

CDR3 residues: CASSLEPGVLYGYTF. CDR3 DNA sequence: TGCGCCAGCAGCTTGGAGCCGGGGGTCCTCTATGGCTACACCTTC. The J gene is TRBJ1-2, the V gene TRBV5-1; a possible D gene is TRBD1 (5 bases). Looked up from germline, CDR1 is SGHRS and CDR2 is YFSETQ. V was shortened by 0 bases and J by 4 bases, with 13 bases between the two germline ends. The CDR3 runs 15 residues.

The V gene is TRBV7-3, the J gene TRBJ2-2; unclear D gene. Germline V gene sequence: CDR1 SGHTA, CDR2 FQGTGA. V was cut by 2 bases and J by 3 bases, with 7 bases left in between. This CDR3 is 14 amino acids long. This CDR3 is CASSLSRDTGELFF. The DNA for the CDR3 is TGTGCCAGCAGCTTATCCCGCGACACCGGGGAGCTGTTTTTT. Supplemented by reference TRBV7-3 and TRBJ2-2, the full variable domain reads GAGVSQTPSNKVTEKGKYVELRCDPISGHTALYWYRQSLGQGPEFLIYFQGTGAADDSGLPNDRFFAVRPEGSVSTLKIQRTERGDSAVYLCASSLSRDTGELFFGEGSRLTVL.

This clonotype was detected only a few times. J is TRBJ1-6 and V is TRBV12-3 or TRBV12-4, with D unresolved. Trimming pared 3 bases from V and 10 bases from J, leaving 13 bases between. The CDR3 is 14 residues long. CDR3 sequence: CASSLWDQDSPLHF. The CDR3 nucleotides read TGTGCCAGCAGTTTGTGGGATCAAGACTCACCCCTCCACTTT.

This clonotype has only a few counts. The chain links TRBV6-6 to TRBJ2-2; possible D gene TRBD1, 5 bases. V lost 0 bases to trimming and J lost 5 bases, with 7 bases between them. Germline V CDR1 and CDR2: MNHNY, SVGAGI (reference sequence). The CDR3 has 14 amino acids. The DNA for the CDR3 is TGTGCCAGCAGTTACTCGGCAGGGACCGGGGAGCTGTTTTTT. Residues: CASSYSAGTGELFF.

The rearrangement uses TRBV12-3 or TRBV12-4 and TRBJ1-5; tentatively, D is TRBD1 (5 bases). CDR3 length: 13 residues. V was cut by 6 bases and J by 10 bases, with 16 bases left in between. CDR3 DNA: TGTGCCAGCAGCAGCCAGGGTGCTCACCCCCAGCATTTT. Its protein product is CASSSQGAHPQHF.

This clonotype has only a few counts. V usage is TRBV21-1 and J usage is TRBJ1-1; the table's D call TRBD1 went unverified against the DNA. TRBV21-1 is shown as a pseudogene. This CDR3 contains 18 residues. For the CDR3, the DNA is TGTGCCAGCAGCAAAGCGAAGGGACAGGGGGTCATGAACACTGAAGCTTTCTTT. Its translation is CASSKAKGQGVMNTEAFF.